This T cell receptor beta chain was captured in a study of T cells in Graves' hyperthyroidism and ophthalmopathy (dated by TCRdb to between 2017 and 2020). Concerning the study at large: Peripheral blood was sampled at the time of initial diagnosis, prior to any treatment. TCR V-J signatures able to tell the groups apart were searched for in a discovery cohort of 90 to 100 patients, of whom 43 had Graves' ophthalmopathy and around 57 had stable Graves' hyperthyroidism. Prospective prediction of ophthalmopathy was tested in an independent validation cohort of 18 to 20 hyperthyroidism patients and some 17 patients who later progressed to ophthalmopathy. The 75 to 100 discovery patients were randomly split 7:3 into training and test sets. Thyroid tissue and blood T-cell repertoires from several Graves' hyperthyroidism patients were also compared in the study. Once sampling was done, hyperthyroidism patients were given methimazole at a starting dose of 30 mg daily, whereas ophthalmopathy patients were given high-dose intravenous methylprednisolone. The paper describes TCR Vbeta CDR3 sequencing of more than 120 peripheral blood samples, made up of under 50 ophthalmopathy patients, around 73 hyperthyroidism patients and some 17 progressor patients.

The hyperthyroidism patients were between 18 and 65 years old and newly diagnosed, with a disease duration of less than 2 months. Any patient with an uncontrolled infection, another autoimmune disease, pregnancy or lactation was excluded. Diagnoses were based on clinical symptoms, serum thyroxine and TRAb, thyroid ultrasound and orbital computed tomography. Blood from progressor patients was drawn when they were first diagnosed with hyperthyroidism, before any ophthalmopathy symptoms appeared. PBMCs were isolated from around 10 ml of fresh peripheral blood by Ficoll-Paque density gradient centrifugation. Progressor patients were initially diagnosed with Graves' hyperthyroidism and developed ophthalmopathy during follow-up. Trizol reagent was used to extract total RNA, and RNA quality was then checked on an Agilent 2100 Bioanalyzer. The CDR3 measures 15 amino acids from cysteine to phenylalanine. Just CDR3 DNA is preserved here, 45 bases in frame from base 1. For CDR1 and CDR2, the germline V gene lists ENHRY and SYGVKD. V lost 6 bases and J lost 3 bases, and the count of bases not matched to a germline gene is 10.

The paper's findings and limits, for the study overall: In validation, the model predicted progression to ophthalmopathy with roughly 66% sensitivity and around 72% specificity, a median of 6.5 months before onset. Sample size was not statistically predetermined, and blinding of investigators to group allocation was not performed. A model built on a 13 V-J signature distinguished ophthalmopathy from stable hyperthyroidism, reaching 85% to 90% sensitivity and around 82% specificity in cross-validation and 80%/75% in testing. Most expanded thyroid clonotypes (frequency above 0.001) were also detected in blood, a finding suggesting that blood repertoires may reflect thyroid immune responses.

Many counts were recorded for this clonotype. The antigen it recognizes is unknown. No clone much larger than this one lies a single base away; base qualities are absent. The TCR beta CDR3 regions were amplified from RNA transcripts. The TCR CDR3 was subjected to a first round of RT-PCR using the HTBI primer set and the Qiagen OneStep RT-PCR kit. The libraries were constructed in a second round of multiplex PCR and then size-selected and purified. Paired-end sequencing of the libraries was performed with 100 bp reads on an Illumina HiSeq2000. In the original analysis: SOAPnuke was used to process the raw data, removing reads that contained adapters or uncalled bases, had a mean Phred below 15, or lacked an exact match to the constant primer or identifier. COPE v1.2.5 was used to merge the high-quality paired reads, and each unique nucleotide sequence was defined as a clonotype. MiTCR v1.1 was used to align the clonotypes against IMGT TRBV, TRBD and TRBJ reference segments. The analysis included only V-J combinations with a frequency above 0.0001, which together covered 99% to 99.2% of the repertoires. The TCS score was defined as F50 (clonal expansion) divided by E x V (chaos), with BLOSUM62-based TCRdist calculated between CDR3 peptides within each V-J. Welch's t-statistics and random forest reduced 514 V-J features to roughly 13, which were used in a naive Bayes classifier (R e1071). Starting from the raw public reads, TCRdb applied fastp trimming at Q25, assembled clones with MiXCR and retained in-frame beta chains. For every CDR3 protein sequence, its rows merge into one entry that carries the most common genes and DNA. For this entry, the V and J calls and clone size follow TCRdb and not the study's own pipeline. A total of some 250,000 distinct CDR3 sequences appear in this sample, 13% to 15% of them only once. The leading ten clones occupy roughly 15% of the sample.

The chain employs TRBV10-3 and TRBJ2-5; TRBD1 fits 7 bases in the junction. The sequence came from a woman in her 40s with Graves' hyperthyroidism that later progressed to Graves' ophthalmopathy. The sample comprised blood. At the DNA level, the sequence is TGTGCCATCAGGGACCCCCGGGACAGAGAAGAGACCCAGTACTTC. It is translated as CAIRDPRDREETQYF.